The TCR beta chain under discussion was sequenced for a study of CD8 T cells in ankylosing spondylitis. A single record per CDR3 protein comes from TCRdb applying MiXCR to the 5' RACE reads. The sample lists about 360,000 distinct CDR3 sequences; about 15% were seen once. This clonotype was observed a few times. Its antigen is still unknown. Germline V gives CDR1 SNHLY, CDR2 FYNNEI. V was trimmed by 5 bases and J by 7 bases, leaving 14 bases between them. CDR3 length: 14 amino acids. Overall study findings and caveats: Blood of patients with ankylosing spondylitis appeared to be characterized by a TCR beta motif of several highly homologous variants.

The source material was blood, either unsorted or a sorted T cell fraction (not recorded which). The genes are TRBV2 and TRBJ1-4, with D maybe TRBD1 (5 bases). This sequence was found in a male donor with ankylosing spondylitis or in good health (not recorded which). CDR3 amino acids: CASSLRGDGEKLFF. The CDR3 DNA sequence: TGTGCCAGCAGTTTAAGGGGAGATGGTGAAAAACTGTTTTTT.